These 6 T cell receptor beta chains originate from one sample sequenced in a study of T cells in Graves' hyperthyroidism and ophthalmopathy. RNA transcripts yielded amplified TCR beta CDR3 regions. Primed by the HTBI set, a first-round RT-PCR was run on the TCR CDR3. TCRdb passed the multiplex PCR reads through MiXCR, listing each CDR3 protein once. The table has about 290,000 distinct CDR3 sequences, around 15% seen once; the top ten hold more than 30%. Source material: blood. These receptors were obtained from a woman aged 45 to 65 with Graves' hyperthyroidism that later progressed to Graves' ophthalmopathy.

Many counts were recorded for this clonotype. CDR3 amino acids: CASSEGPSEPYEQYF. In nucleotides, the CDR3 is TGTGCCAGCAGTGAAGGGCCTAGCGAACCCTACGAGCAGTACTTC. The chain couples TRBV6-1 to TRBJ2-7; D might be TRBD2 (6 bases). Between the trimmed V and J ends, which lost 1 base and 2 bases, there was a span of 12 bases. Germline CDR1 and CDR2: MNHNS and SASEGT. The CDR3 runs 15 residues.

For this clonotype: The junction differs from germline at one of its ends, possibly a read error. The chain combines TRBV12-3 or TRBV12-4 with TRBJ1-3; D gene ambiguous. The CDR3 length is 13 residues. The CDR3 region has the DNA TGTGCCAGCAGCCCGCCCTCTGGAAACACCGTATATTTT. Residues: CASSPPSGNTVYF.

A word on this clonotype: A single base separates this from a much larger clone, so it may be a read error. This chain connects TRBV10-3 to TRBJ2-3; D is unclear. The CDR3 has 14 amino acids. V dropped 0 bases and J dropped 6 bases, with 10 bases sitting between them. From germline, CDR1 is ENHRY and CDR2 SYGVKD. The CDR3 sequence is CAISESWEWDTQYF. The CDR3 DNA reads TGTGCCATCAGTGAGTCGTGGGAATGGGATACGCAGTATTTT.

This clonotype has a count of ten or more. The chain recombines TRBV6-1 with TRBJ1-1; no reliable D call. Trimming removed 5 bases from V and 2 bases from J, with 9 bases in between. The V gene's germline CDR1 is MNHNS and CDR2 SASEGT. The CDR3 runs to 13 residues. In DNA form, the CDR3 reads TGTGCCAGCAGTACTCAGACAAACACTGAAGCTTTCTTT. Translation gives CASSTQTNTEAFF.

Many counts were recorded for this clonotype. DNA of the CDR3: TGCAGTGCTAGACCCCCCGGGGGAACAGATACGCAGTATTTT. Translated: CSARPPGGTDTQYF. The J gene is TRBJ2-3, the V gene TRBV20-1; weak D call: TRBD2 (6 bases). Between the trimmed V and J ends, which lost 2 bases and 3 bases, there was a span of 12 bases. This CDR3 comprises 14 residues. Germline assignment: CDR1 DFQATT and CDR2 SNEGSKA (reference sequence).

There are many counts of this clonotype. The gene calls are TRBV7-9 and TRBJ2-3; either TRBD1 or TRBD2 may fit D (7 bases each). CDR3 length: 18 residues. The V and J ends lost 5 bases and 4 bases respectively, with 25 bases between them. Germline CDR1 is SEHNR and CDR2 is FQNEAQ (reference sequence). The CDR3 is CASSPGGGGSVGPDTQYF. The CDR3 bases are TGTGCCAGCAGCCCTGGGGGAGGGGGCTCAGTTGGGCCAGATACGCAGTATTTT.